The source of this TCR beta chain is a study of vaccination and CD4 T cells after COVID-19. Overall study: Six males and four females, two of them Hispanic, were enrolled as convalescents. Researchers treated cells with overlapping spike peptides taken from SARS-CoV-2, HCoV-NL63, HCoV-OC43 and HCoV-229E.

As to treatment: approximately nine-day PBMC culture with coronavirus spike peptide pools or control peptides (ViraFEST assay). Per-well cultures of 1.5 million to 2 million PBMCs received around 9.9 IU/ml IL-2 and about 9.1 ug/ml peptide pools. Researchers used the Oncomine TCR Beta short-read assay to sequence DNA from cultured CD4+ T cells. MiXCR, run by TCRdb on the PCR reads, gives a single entry per CDR3 protein. Of roughly 16,000 distinct CDR3 sequences in the sample, approximately 40% were seen once. As for this clonotype: No antigen is known for it. One junction end disagrees with the germline gene, perhaps due to a read error.

CDR3 length: 15 residues. Germline CDR1 is MNHEY and CDR2 is SMNVEV (reference sequence). The sample taken for sequencing was CD4+ T cells from blood, cultured in vitro. The receptor comes from a human donor who had recovered from COVID-19. The V call is TRBV27, the J call TRBJ1-1, with D possibly TRBD1 on 6 matching bases. CDR3 sequence: CASRLGAGKGTETFF. The CDR3 coding sequence is TGTGCCAGCAGGCTGGGGGCAGGGAAAGGCACTGAAACTTTCTTT.